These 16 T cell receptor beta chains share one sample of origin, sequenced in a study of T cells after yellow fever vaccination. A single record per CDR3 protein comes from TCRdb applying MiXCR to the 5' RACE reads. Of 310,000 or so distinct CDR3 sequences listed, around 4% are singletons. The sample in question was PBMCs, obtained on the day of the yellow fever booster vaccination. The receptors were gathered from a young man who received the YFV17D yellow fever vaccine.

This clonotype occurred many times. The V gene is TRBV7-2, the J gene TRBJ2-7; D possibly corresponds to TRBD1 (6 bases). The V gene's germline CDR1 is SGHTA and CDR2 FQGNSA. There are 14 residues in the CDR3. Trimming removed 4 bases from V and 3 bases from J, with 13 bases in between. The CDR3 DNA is TGTGCCAGCAGCTCCCAGACAGGATTCTACGAGCAGTACTTC. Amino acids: CASSSQTGFYEQYF.

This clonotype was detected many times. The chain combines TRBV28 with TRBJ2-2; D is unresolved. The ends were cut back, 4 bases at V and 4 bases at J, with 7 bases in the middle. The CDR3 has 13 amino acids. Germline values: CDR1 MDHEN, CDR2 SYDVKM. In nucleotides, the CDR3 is TGTGCCAGCAGTTCACACTTCACCGGGGAGCTGTTTTTT. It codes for CASSSHFTGELFF.

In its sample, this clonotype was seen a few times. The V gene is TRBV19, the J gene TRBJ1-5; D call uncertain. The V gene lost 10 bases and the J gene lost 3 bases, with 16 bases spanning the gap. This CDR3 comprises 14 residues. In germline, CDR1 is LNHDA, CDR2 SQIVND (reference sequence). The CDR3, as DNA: TGTGCCACTACCTCCGGACGGCTCAATCAGCCCCAGCATTTT. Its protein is CATTSGRLNQPQHF.

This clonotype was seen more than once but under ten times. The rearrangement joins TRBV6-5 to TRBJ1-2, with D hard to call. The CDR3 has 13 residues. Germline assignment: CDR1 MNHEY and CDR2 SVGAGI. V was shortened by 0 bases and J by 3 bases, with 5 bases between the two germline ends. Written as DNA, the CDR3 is TGTGCCAGCAGTTACTCCGCTTACTATGGCTACACCTTC. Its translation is CASSYSAYYGYTF.

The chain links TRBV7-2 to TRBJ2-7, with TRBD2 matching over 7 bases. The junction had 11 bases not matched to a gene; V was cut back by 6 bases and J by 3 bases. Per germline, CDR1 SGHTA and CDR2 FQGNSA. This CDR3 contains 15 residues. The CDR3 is CASRPWEGSSYEQYF. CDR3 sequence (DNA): TGTGCCAGCAGGCCTTGGGAGGGGTCAAGCTACGAGCAGTACTTC.

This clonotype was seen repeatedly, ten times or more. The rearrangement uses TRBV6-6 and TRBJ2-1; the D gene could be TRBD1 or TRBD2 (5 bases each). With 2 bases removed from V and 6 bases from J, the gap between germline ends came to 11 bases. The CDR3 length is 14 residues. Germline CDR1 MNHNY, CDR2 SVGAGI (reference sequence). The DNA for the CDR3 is TGTGCCAGCAGTTACATTAGGGGACCCAATGAGCAGTTCTTC. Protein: CASSYIRGPNEQFF.

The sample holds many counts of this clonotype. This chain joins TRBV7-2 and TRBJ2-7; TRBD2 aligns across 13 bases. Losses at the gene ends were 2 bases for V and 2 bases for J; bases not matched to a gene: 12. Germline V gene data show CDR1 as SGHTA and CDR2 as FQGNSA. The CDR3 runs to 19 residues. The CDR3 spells CASSLRGARTSGRPYEQYF. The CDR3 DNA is TGTGCCAGCAGCTTAAGGGGGGCACGGACTAGCGGGAGACCCTACGAGCAGTACTTC.

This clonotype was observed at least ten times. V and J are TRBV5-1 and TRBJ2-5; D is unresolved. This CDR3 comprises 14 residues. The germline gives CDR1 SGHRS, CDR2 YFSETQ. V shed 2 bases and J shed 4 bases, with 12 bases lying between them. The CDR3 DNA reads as TGCGCCAGCAGCTTTTTATCGATGGGAGAGACCCAGTACTTC. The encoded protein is CASSFLSMGETQYF.

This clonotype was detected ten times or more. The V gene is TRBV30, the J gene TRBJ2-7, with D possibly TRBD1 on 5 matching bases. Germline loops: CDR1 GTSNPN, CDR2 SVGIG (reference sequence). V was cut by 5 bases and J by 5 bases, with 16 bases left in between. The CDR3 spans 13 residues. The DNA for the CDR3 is TGTGCCTGGCGCCGACAGTCCAGCCACGAGCAGTACTTC. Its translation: CAWRRQSSHEQYF.

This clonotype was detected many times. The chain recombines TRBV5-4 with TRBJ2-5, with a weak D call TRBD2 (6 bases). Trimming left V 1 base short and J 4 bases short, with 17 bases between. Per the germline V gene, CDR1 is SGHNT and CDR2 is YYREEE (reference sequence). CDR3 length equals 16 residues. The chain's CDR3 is CASSLISGVGGETQYF. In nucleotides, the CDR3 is TGTGCCAGCAGCTTGATCTCCGGGGTCGGGGGAGAGACCCAGTACTTC.

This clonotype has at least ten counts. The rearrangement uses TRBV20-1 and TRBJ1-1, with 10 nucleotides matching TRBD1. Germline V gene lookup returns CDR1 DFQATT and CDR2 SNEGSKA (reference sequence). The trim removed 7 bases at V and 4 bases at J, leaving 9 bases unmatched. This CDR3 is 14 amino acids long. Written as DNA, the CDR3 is TGCAGTGGGCCGCAAGGGACAGGGGTCACTGAAGCTTTCTTT. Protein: CSGPQGTGVTEAFF.

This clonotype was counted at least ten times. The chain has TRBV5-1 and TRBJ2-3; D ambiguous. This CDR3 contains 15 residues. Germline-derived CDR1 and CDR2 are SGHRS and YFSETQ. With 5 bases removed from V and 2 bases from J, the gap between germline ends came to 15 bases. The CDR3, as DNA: TGCGCCAGCAGTTCTAACGGCCGGATCACAGATACGCAGTATTTT. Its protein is CASSSNGRITDTQYF.

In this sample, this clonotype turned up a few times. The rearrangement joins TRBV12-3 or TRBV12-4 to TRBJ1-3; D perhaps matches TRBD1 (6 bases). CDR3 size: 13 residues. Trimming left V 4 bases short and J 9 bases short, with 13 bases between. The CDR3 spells CASSSEQGGTIYF. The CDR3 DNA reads TGTGCCAGCAGTTCGGAACAGGGAGGCACCATATATTTT.

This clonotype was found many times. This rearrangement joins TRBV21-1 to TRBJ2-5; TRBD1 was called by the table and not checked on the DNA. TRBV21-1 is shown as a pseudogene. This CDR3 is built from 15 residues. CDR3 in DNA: TGTGCCAGCAGCAAAATTTGGAGGGGGAAAGAGACCCAGTACTTC. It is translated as CASSKIWRGKETQYF.

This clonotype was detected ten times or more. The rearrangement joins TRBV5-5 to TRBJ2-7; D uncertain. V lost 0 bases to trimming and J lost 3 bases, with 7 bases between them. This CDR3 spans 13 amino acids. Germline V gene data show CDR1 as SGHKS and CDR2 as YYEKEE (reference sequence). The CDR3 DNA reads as TGTGCCAGCAGCTTGGCCGATTACTACGAGCAGTACTTC. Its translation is CASSLADYYEQYF.

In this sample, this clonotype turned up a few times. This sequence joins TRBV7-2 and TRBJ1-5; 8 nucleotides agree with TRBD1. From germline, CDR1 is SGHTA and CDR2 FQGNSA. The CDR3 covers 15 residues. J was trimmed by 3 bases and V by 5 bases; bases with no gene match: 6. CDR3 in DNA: TGTGCCAGCAGCCCGACAGGGGTGAACAATCAGCCCCAGCATTTT. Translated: CASSPTGVNNQPQHF.